A selection of T cell receptor beta chains follows, all from one sample in a study of Ad26.COV2.S vaccination and SARS-CoV-2 variants. Assay: immunoSEQ multiplex PCR; the TCRdb copy retains only in-frame clones and omits some. Among 500,000 or so clones, roughly 89% were seen once, and the ten largest hold roughly 2.5%. Sequencing was performed on peripheral blood, taken in a trial of Ad26.COV2.S vaccine versus placebo. The receptors here all came from a person between 18 and 65 years old who received the Ad26.COV2.S COVID-19 vaccine or a placebo. Each CDR3 is given with its conserved first and last residue. The D gene is left open where the match is weak. A row's size may be missing; if present it is once, few, many or a size class.

V	size	D	J	DNA	CDR3
TRBV6-6	NA	NA	TRBJ2-7	TGTGCCAGCAGCCGATCAAGTGGTTACCTCTCCTACGAGCAGTACTTC	CASSRSSGYLSYEQYF
TRBV18	NA	TRBD2	TRBJ2-3	TGTGCCAGCTCAACGACTAGCGGTAGCACAGATACGCAGTATTTT	CASSTTSGSTDTQYF
TRBV5-6	NA	NA	TRBJ1-4	TGTGCCAGCATCTCCCGGGGCTCCGGGAATGAAAAACTGTTTTTT	CASISRGSGNEKLFF
TRBV5-1	NA	TRBD2	TRBJ2-1	TGCGCCAGCACCGGGGACTTTTCTCCTAGCGGGAGCCGCTCCTACAATGAGCAGTTCTTC	CASTGDFSPSGSRSYNEQFF
TRBV4-2	NA	NA	TRBJ1-1	TGTGCCAGCAGCCGGGGGGGCGCGATCCTCGAAGCTTTCTTT	CASSRGGAILEAFF
TRBV19	NA	NA	TRBJ2-5	TGTGCCAGTAGTATGGGTGTCTTGGGGTACCAAGAGACCCAGTACTTC	CASSMGVLGYQETQYF
TRBV4-3	NA	TRBD1	TRBJ2-2	TGCGCCAGCAGCCAATGGAGGACAGGGGACATCTCCGGGGAGCTGTTTTTT	CASSQWRTGDISGELFF
TRBV5-1	NA	TRBD2	TRBJ2-3	TGCGCCAGCAGCTTGTCATCTAGCGGGGACACAGATACGCAGTATTTT	CASSLSSSGDTDTQYF
TRBV6-2/TRBV6-3	NA	NA	TRBJ1-1	TGTGCCAGCAGTTACCGATCCGACGGGGCGGCTTTCTTT	CASSYRSDGAAFF
TRBV11-2	NA	TRBD2	TRBJ2-5	TGTGCCAGCAGCCCTGGACTAGCGGGAGGAGAGACCCAGTACTTC	CASSPGLAGGETQYF
TRBV5-4	few	NA	TRBJ2-2	TGTGCCAGCAGCTGGGGGATGGGGGACACCGGGGAGCTGTTTTTT	CASSWGMGDTGELFF
TRBV29-1	NA	NA	TRBJ1-2	TGCAGCGTGGGATCTAACTATGGCTACACCTTC	CSVGSNYGYTF
TRBV5-1	NA	TRBD1	TRBJ2-5	TGCGCCAGCAGCTTGTTAGGACAGGGAGAAGAGACCCAGTACTTC	CASSLLGQGEETQYF
TRBV7-9	NA	NA	TRBJ1-4	TGTGCCAGCAGCCCTACAGGGTCAACTAAGCGTCGGCTGTTTTTT	CASSPTGSTKRRLFF
TRBV19	NA	NA	TRBJ1-1	TGTGCCAGTACCACTCCAGGTTGGGCCACTGAAGCTTTCTTT	CASTTPGWATEAFF
TRBV12-3/TRBV12-4	NA	NA	TRBJ2-1	TGTGCCAGCAGTTTGGAATCGAATGAGCAGTTCTTC	CASSLESNEQFF
TRBV6-5	NA	NA	TRBJ1-4	TGTGCCAGCAGTTACGGGGAAAAACTGTTTTTT	CASSYGEKLFF
TRBV30	NA	NA	TRBJ2-6	TGTGCCTGGAGTGTTCCCTCTGGGGCCAACGTCCTGACTTTC	CAWSVPSGANVLTF
TRBV24-1	few	NA	TRBJ2-1	TGTGCCACCAGTGGACAGGTCGGGATCAATGAGCAGTTCTTC	CATSGQVGINEQFF
TRBV30	few	TRBD1	TRBJ1-5	TGTGCCTGGAGTCGGGGGGATAACAGGGGCCATCAGCCCCAGCATTTT	CAWSRGDNRGHQPQHF
TRBV9	NA	NA	TRBJ2-7	TGTGCCAGCAGCCCGGGACACCACTACGAGCAGTACTTC	CASSPGHHYEQYF
TRBV29-1	NA	NA	TRBJ2-3	TGCAGCGTTGCTAGGGCCTTCACAGATACGCAGTATTTT	CSVARAFTDTQYF
TRBV7-2	NA	NA	TRBJ1-3	TGTGCCAGCAGCTTAGGGGTGGGGGACACCATATATTTT	CASSLGVGDTIYF
TRBV5-1	NA	NA	TRBJ2-7	TGCGCCAGCAGCTTGGCAGGGATTGACGGCGAGCAGTACTTC	CASSLAGIDGEQYF
TRBV28	NA	NA	TRBJ1-3	TGTGCCAGCAGACAGCCAGGGGTCCTCTCTGGAAACACCATATATTTT	CASRQPGVLSGNTIYF
TRBV5-1	NA	NA	TRBJ1-6	TGCGCCAGCAGCTTGGGGCTCAGTGGGTCCTATAATTCACCCCTCCACTTT	CASSLGLSGSYNSPLHF
TRBV27	few	NA	TRBJ2-2	TGTGCCAGCAGTTCCTCCATTAACACCGGGGAGCTGTTTTTT	CASSSSINTGELFF
TRBV4-1	NA	NA	TRBJ1-5	TGCGCCAGCAGCCAAGCTGGGGGGGGTCAGCCCCAGCATTTT	CASSQAGGGQPQHF
TRBV5-1	NA	NA	TRBJ2-5	TGCGCCAGCAGCTATGATGACAGGCGCCAAGAGACCCAGTACTTC	CASSYDDRRQETQYF